The text below deals with one T cell receptor beta chain. CDR1 is LNHDA, CDR2 SQIVND, per germline (reference sequence). CDR3 size: 15 residues. Trimming pared 4 bases from V and 5 bases from J, leaving 17 bases between. Authors' processing steps: For nucleated cells, counts were estimated from reference gene primer amplification. Profiled with immunoSEQ multiplex PCR; TCRdb holds only in-frame clones, not every one. The DNA was the basis for D and trimming; V, J and clone size are from that table. Of 250,000 or so clones listed, roughly 80% were seen once; the top ten hold 3.4%. The data were taken from a study of blood T cell repertoires in COVID-19. Study overall: Both acute and convalescent COVID-19 samples were obtained from the United States, Italy and Spain. Nucleic acid was either cDNA or gDNA, and it came from T cells, B-cell-depleted T cells, or PBMCs.

This receptor was identified in a woman aged 18-29 years with acute or convalescent COVID-19. This chain joins TRBV19 and TRBJ2-5; D gene uncertain. Specimen: peripheral blood. CDR3 region: CASSTSGVPRETQYF. In DNA, the CDR3 is TGTGCCAGTAGTACCTCCGGTGTCCCCAGGGAGACCCAGTACTTC.